The 10 T cell receptor beta chains below come from one sample, sequenced in a study of technical replicates of blood from a handful of donors (dated by TCRdb to the late 2010s). The library was built by means of the immunoSEQ multiplex PCR assay. What TCRdb holds here is the immuneACCESS table cut down to in-frame rearrangements. Part of the clones is not present; checked against another copy, under half of the missing clones reflect an unresolved V gene, and the others are unexplained. Present in this sample are tens of thousands of clones, roughly 86% of which were seen just once. The top ten clonotypes cover about 5.5% of the sample. Material: PBMCs. Every receptor here comes from a human donor in good health. Some clones in this sample may be carry-over from other donors' samples.

This clone was counted between two and nine times. The V call is TRBV7-6, the J call TRBJ1-1; D ambiguous. The CDR3 runs to 14 residues. V was cut by 1 base and J by 2 bases, with 8 bases left in between. Germline CDR1 SGHVS, CDR2 FNYEAQ. The CDR3: CASSLGRVNTEAFF. The CDR3 DNA reads as TGTGCCAGCAGCTTAGGCCGGGTAAACACTGAAGCTTTCTTT.

This chain links TRBV10-3 with TRBJ1-2; no reliable D call. This CDR3 is 14 amino acids long. Germline-derived CDR1 and CDR2 are ENHRY and SYGVKD. V was cut by 0 bases and J by 8 bases, with 13 bases left in between. The CDR3 DNA reads as TGTGCCATCAGTGAGTCCGGGATTACTATGGGCTACACCTTC. It codes for CAISESGITMGYTF.

V and J are TRBV30 and TRBJ1-4; D remains unclear. CDR3 length: 13 residues. V was trimmed by 3 bases and J by 0 bases, leaving 5 bases between them. Germline lookup yields CDR1 GTSNPN and CDR2 SVGIG (reference sequence). The CDR3 here is CAWSYATNEKLFF. The CDR3 DNA is TGTGCCTGGAGCTATGCAACTAATGAAAAACTGTTTTTT.

The CDR3 reads CAITANQIYGYTF. The CDR3 DNA sequence: TGTGCCATCACCGCCAATCAGATTTATGGCTACACCTTC. V gene TRBV10-3 combines with J gene TRBJ1-2; D is undetermined. Trimming took 7 bases from V and 5 from J, leaving 14 bases between them. The CDR3 is 13 amino acids. CDR1 is ENHRY and CDR2 is SYGVKD in the germline V gene.

The rearrangement uses TRBV6-5 and TRBJ2-1, with D perhaps matching TRBD1 (5 bases). The V end lost 2 bases, the J end lost 0 bases, and 8 bases lay between the germline ends. Germline-derived CDR1 and CDR2 are MNHEY and SVGAGI. The CDR3 is 15 residues long. CDR3 in DNA: TGTGCCAGCAGTTACCAGGGCTACTCCTACAATGAGCAGTTCTTC. Its translation is CASSYQGYSYNEQFF.

The chain has TRBV5-1 and TRBJ2-7; TRBD1 is a possible D gene (6 bases). CDR3 length equals 14 residues. Germline CDR1 reads SGHRS; CDR2 reads YFSETQ. Trimming took off 3 bases at V and 6 bases at J, with 16 bases between the two ends. For the CDR3, the DNA is TGCGCCAGCAGCTGGATGGACAGTCTCGGCGAGCAGTACTTC. Amino acid sequence: CASSWMDSLGEQYF.

V gene TRBV5-4 combines with J gene TRBJ2-1, with a tentative D call TRBD2 (6 bases). The CDR3 spans 16 residues. V lost 2 bases and J 6 bases, leaving 18 bases between the germline ends. CDR1 and CDR2 from the germline V gene are SGHNT and YYREEE (reference sequence). The CDR3 region is CASSLYRGTGLNEQFF. The DNA of the CDR3 is TGTGCCAGCAGCTTATATCGGGGGACCGGTCTCAATGAGCAGTTCTTC.

The chain couples TRBV18 to TRBJ1-2; D might be TRBD1 (6 bases). The CDR3 contains 14 residues. V was cut by 5 bases and J by 4 bases, with 14 bases left in between. Germline V gene data show CDR1 as KGHSH and CDR2 as LQKENI. CDR3 protein: CASSNKDSRYGYTF. The CDR3 coding sequence is TGTGCCAGCTCAAACAAGGACAGCCGCTATGGCTACACCTTC.

In its sample, this clone was seen once. The chain employs TRBV7-2 and TRBJ1-5; tentative D call: TRBD1 (6 bases). The ends were cut back, 5 bases at V and 0 bases at J, with 11 bases in the middle. The CDR3 runs to 15 residues. In germline, CDR1 is SGHTA, CDR2 FQGNSA. The CDR3 spells CASSRGQSSNQPQHF. The CDR3 region has the DNA TGTGCCAGCAGCCGAGGACAGAGTAGCAATCAGCCCCAGCATTTT.

The rearrangement uses TRBV4-1 and TRBJ2-7; TRBD1 matches 8 bases. The germline V gene has CDR1 MGHRA and CDR2 YSYEKL. The CDR3 contains 16 residues. V was clipped by 1 base and J by 9 bases; unmatched bases: 14. The DNA for the CDR3 is TGCGCCAGCAGCCAAGCCCCGGGACAGGTTCTCGCAGGGCAGTACTTC. Protein sequence: CASSQAPGQVLAGQYF.